These 27 T cell receptor beta chains share one sample of origin, sequenced in a study of Graves' ophthalmopathy and Graves' hyperthyroidism. RNA transcripts served as template for amplifying TCR beta CDR3 sequences. Second-round multiplex PCR followed a first-round RT-PCR using HTBI primers. TCRdb reanalysed the multiplex PCR reads using MiXCR and keeps one entry per CDR3 protein. Among about 550,000 distinct CDR3 sequences, roughly 39% were seen once, and the ten largest hold about 4.2%. The sample taken for sequencing was peripheral blood or thyroid tissue (not recorded which). These receptors originate from an adult man with Graves' hyperthyroidism.

The chain joins TRBV29-1 to TRBJ1-1; TRBD1 aligns across 10 bases. CDR1 is SQVTM, CDR2 ANQGSEA, per germline. The CDR3 length is 13 residues. The V and J ends lost 3 bases and 5 bases, in that order; junction bases with no gene match: 3. CDR3 sequence: CSVERDRGTEAFF. The CDR3 DNA sequence: TGCAGCGTTGAGAGGGACAGGGGTACTGAAGCTTTCTTT.

This clonotype was counted only a few times. The rearrangement links TRBV5-8 to TRBJ1-4; D possibly corresponds to TRBD1 (6 bases). From germline, CDR1 is SGHTS and CDR2 YDEGEE. The V end lost 2 bases, the J end lost 7 bases, and 15 bases lay between the germline ends. The CDR3 loop spans 15 amino acids. CDR3 DNA: TGTGCCAGCAGCTTTGGAAAAGACAGGTCTGAAAAACTGTTTTTT. It specifies CASSFGKDRSEKLFF. The complete variable domain, with remaining parts taken from reference TRBV5-8 and TRBJ1-4, reads EAGVTQSPTHLIKTRGQQATLRCSPISGHTSVYWYQQALGLGLQFLLWYDEGEERNRGNFPPRFSGRQFPNYSSELNVNALELEDSALYLCASSFGKDRSEKLFFGSGTQLSVL.

This clonotype occurred many times. The chain has TRBV19 and TRBJ1-5; 9 bases are shared with TRBD1. Looked up from germline, CDR1 is LNHDA and CDR2 is SQIVND (reference sequence). Germline trimming cut 6 bases from V and 1 base from J; bases unmatched to any gene: 4. This CDR3 is 15 amino acids long. CDR3 nucleotide sequence: TGTGCCAGTAGATCCGGGACAGGGAGCAATCAGCCCCAGCATTTT. Residues: CASRSGTGSNQPQHF. Full variable domain (remainder filled in from reference TRBV19 and TRBJ1-5): DGGITQSPKYLFRKEGQNVTLSCEQNLNHDAMYWYRQDPGQGLRLIYYSQIVNDFQKGDIAEGYSVSREKKESFPLTVTSAQKNPTAFYLCASRSGTGSNQPQHFGDGTRLSIL.

The table lists this clonotype with a count of one. The chain combines TRBV7-9 with TRBJ2-3; 8 bases match TRBD1. Germline V lookup: CDR1 SEHNR, CDR2 FQNEAQ (reference sequence). The CDR3 is made up of 15 amino acids. V lost 5 bases, J lost 4 bases, and 8 bases stayed unmatched. The CDR3 here is CASSVDRGFPDTQYF. The CDR3, as DNA: TGTGCCAGCAGCGTCGACAGGGGATTCCCAGATACGCAGTATTTT.

The rearrangement uses TRBV7-9 and TRBJ2-6; D is possibly TRBD1 (5 bases). This CDR3 spans 14 amino acids. V dropped 4 bases and J dropped 4 bases, with 8 bases sitting between them. CDR1 and CDR2 from the germline V gene are SEHNR and FQNEAQ (reference sequence). The chain's CDR3 is CASSSRTGANVLTF. The CDR3 region has the DNA TGTGCCAGCAGCTCTAGGACAGGGGCCAACGTCCTGACTTTC.

This clonotype was detected ten times or more. The chain is built from TRBV4-1 and TRBJ2-7; 7 positions agree with TRBD2. CDR1 MGHRA and CDR2 YSYEKL come from the germline V gene. The CDR3 has 15 residues. J was trimmed by 3 bases and V by 0 bases; bases with no gene match: 5. The chain's CDR3 is CASSQEVAGYYEQYF. Written as DNA, the CDR3 is TGCGCCAGCAGCCAAGAGGTAGCGGGCTACTACGAGCAGTACTTC.

This clonotype was seen a few times. This chain uses TRBV20-1 with TRBJ2-5; 13 nucleotides match TRBD2. V lost 3 bases, J lost 11 bases, and 12 bases stayed unmatched. The CDR3 length is 15 residues. Germline V CDR1 and CDR2: DFQATT, SNEGSKA (reference sequence). CDR3 nucleotide sequence: TGCAGTGCTAGGGGACTAGCGGGAAGGAAAGATACGCAGTACTTC. It translates to CSARGLAGRKDTQYF.

At least ten counts were recorded for this clonotype. The chain employs TRBV20-1 and TRBJ1-2; a possible D gene is TRBD1 (5 bases). V lost 1 base to trimming and J lost 12 bases, with 21 bases between them. From germline, CDR1 is DFQATT and CDR2 SNEGSKA (reference sequence). The CDR3 extends over 14 amino acids. CDR3 nucleotide sequence: TGCAGTGCTAGAGGGAATGGGGTGGGGGAGAGGAACACCTTC. This gives the protein CSARGNGVGERNTF.

This clonotype was counted many times. The chain uses TRBV6-5 and TRBJ1-6; TRBD1 agrees at 7 bases. Germline CDR1 is MNHEY and CDR2 is SVGAGI. Trimming cost V 2 bases and J 14 bases; bases outside gene matches: 12. The CDR3 contains 15 residues. CDR3 sequence reads: CASSYNPPRDRSLHF. The CDR3 coding sequence is TGTGCCAGCAGTTACAATCCGCCTAGGGACAGATCCCTCCACTTT.

The chain combines TRBV2 with TRBJ2-7; 8 nucleotides align to TRBD2. CDR1 is SNHLY, CDR2 FYNNEI, per germline. The CDR3 extends over 14 amino acids. Germline trimming cut 6 bases from V and 5 bases from J; bases unmatched to any gene: 9. The DNA for the CDR3 is TGTGCCAGCAGCCCAGCGGGGGCGGGGGACGAGCAGTACTTC. This encodes CASSPAGAGDEQYF.

The gene calls are TRBV19 and TRBJ2-6; D might be TRBD2 (6 bases). CDR1 is LNHDA, CDR2 SQIVND, per germline (reference sequence). V was shortened by 9 bases and J by 0 bases, with 18 bases between the two germline ends. This CDR3 has 17 residues. CDR3 bases: TGTGCCAGCAGCGGCCGGGAGAGACTCTCTGGGGCCAACGTCCTGACTTTC. Residues: CASSGRERLSGANVLTF. The full variable domain, completed using reference TRBV19 and TRBJ2-6, is DGGITQSPKYLFRKEGQNVTLSCEQNLNHDAMYWYRQDPGQGLRLIYYSQIVNDFQKGDIAEGYSVSREKKESFPLTVTSAQKNPTAFYLCASSGRERLSGANVLTFGAGSRLTVL.

This clonotype came up many times. The J gene is TRBJ1-4, the V gene TRBV15, with 9 bases identical to TRBD1. The CDR3 has 14 amino acids. CDR1 is LNHNV, CDR2 YYDKDF, per germline (reference sequence). The V gene end was trimmed by 5 bases and the J gene end by 7 bases; junction bases not matched to a gene: 5. DNA of the CDR3: TGTGCCACCAGCTCTGGGACAGGGAGTGAAAAACTGTTTTTT. Its protein is CATSSGTGSEKLFF.

The chain is built from TRBV7-2 and TRBJ2-5; 7 bases fit TRBD2. The CDR3 covers 15 residues. V trimming: 5 bases; J trimming: 2 bases; junction bases outside the gene matches: 8. Germline V gene sequence: CDR1 SGHTA, CDR2 FQGNSA. This chain's CDR3 is CASSPRTSRQETQYF. CDR3 in DNA: TGTGCCAGCAGCCCGAGGACTAGTCGGCAAGAGACCCAGTACTTC.

This clonotype was observed many times. The chain couples TRBV10-3 to TRBJ2-5; the D is unclear. Germline V gene data show CDR1 as ENHRY and CDR2 as SYGVKD. This CDR3 region has 12 residues. V was clipped by 3 bases and J by 3 bases, with 5 bases between them. The chain's CDR3 is CAISDRKETQYF. In DNA, the CDR3 is TGTGCCATCAGTGATAGAAAAGAGACCCAGTACTTC.

This clonotype was detected only once. A read error is likely, as this CDR3 ends without the conserved phenylalanine or tryptophan. The DNA is omitted, as the CDR3 cannot be located on it reliably, and the CDR3 follows TCRdb's listing. The rearrangement joins TRBV7-9 to TRBJ1-1; the table's D gene call, TRBD1, was not cross checked with the DNA. In germline, CDR1 is SEHNR, CDR2 FQNEAQ (reference sequence). Including both end residues, the CDR3 is 10 amino acids long. The chain's CDR3 is CASSLVAGQG.

The genes are TRBV29-1 and TRBJ2-5; TRBD1 or TRBD2 may be the D gene (6 bases each). The CDR3 is 9 residues long. Germline CDR1 and CDR2: SQVTM and ANQGSEA. Trimming pared 7 bases from V and 14 bases from J, leaving 14 bases between. The CDR3 nucleotides read TGCAGCGCGGAAGGGGGGATCTACTTC. It codes for CSAEGGIYF.

The genes are TRBV5-4 and TRBJ1-1; D is ambiguous. Deletions cut 4 bases from V and 10 bases from J, with 14 bases between. Per germline, CDR1 SGHNT and CDR2 YYREEE (reference sequence). CDR3 length: 12 amino acids. The CDR3 bases are TGTGCCAGCAGCGGAGGCGGGTATGTAGCTTTCTTT. Its translation: CASSGGGYVAFF.

This clonotype has at least ten counts. The J gene is TRBJ2-2, the V gene TRBV5-1; D remains unclear. CDR1 is SGHRS, CDR2 YFSETQ, per germline. The CDR3 totals 13 residues. V was pared by 1 base and J by 3 bases, with 4 bases between. The CDR3 loop is CASSLWDTGELFF. The CDR3 DNA sequence: TGCGCCAGCAGCTTGTGGGACACCGGGGAGCTGTTTTTT.

The chain employs TRBV10-3 and TRBJ1-1; the match to TRBD1 covers 12 bases. From germline, CDR1 is ENHRY and CDR2 SYGVKD. V shed 10 bases and J 5 bases; nucleotides not matched to a gene: 14. The CDR3 covers 16 residues. DNA for the CDR3: TGTGCCAGTTCCGGGGGGACAGGGGGCATAGGAACTGAAGCTTTCTTT. Protein product: CASSGGTGGIGTEAFF.

The chain is built from TRBV9 and TRBJ2-5, with 7 positions matching TRBD1. TRBJ2-1 matches the DNA end more closely, so the J call is doubtful. Germline V CDR1 and CDR2: SGDLS, YYNGEE. The CDR3 is made up of 17 amino acids. The CDR3 is CASSLGLNRGQTNEQFF. CDR3 in DNA: TGTGCCAGCAGCTTAGGCCTTAACAGGGGCCAGACCAATGAGCAGTTCTTC.

This clonotype has only a few counts. The chain employs TRBV7-2 and TRBJ2-7; D gene unclear. CDR1 is SGHTA and CDR2 is FQGNSA in the germline V gene. The CDR3 has 13 amino acids. V lost 6 bases, J lost 0 bases, and 9 bases lay in between. DNA of the CDR3: TGTGCCAGCAGTTTAACACACTCCTACGAGCAGTACTTC. Translating it yields CASSLTHSYEQYF.

This clonotype showed up many times. The rearrangement links TRBV12-5 to TRBJ1-5; D is unresolved. V lost 7 bases, J lost 2 bases, and 18 bases lay in between. Germline CDR1 and CDR2: LGHNT and FRNRAP. CDR3 length: 16 amino acids. This CDR3 reads CASATLLGKGNQPQHF. CDR3 nucleotides: TGTGCTAGTGCCACGCTGTTGGGGAAGGGCAATCAGCCCCAGCATTTT.

This clonotype has at least ten counts. The V and J genes are TRBV10-2 and TRBJ2-5; the D gene is possibly TRBD2 (6 bases). The V end lost 5 bases, the J end lost 5 bases, and 12 bases lay between the germline ends. Germline CDR1 WSHSY, CDR2 SAAADI. The CDR3 runs to 13 residues. The CDR3 region is CASSLDYFETQYF. CDR3 DNA: TGCGCCAGCAGTCTGGACTACTTCGAGACCCAGTACTTC.

This clonotype has at least ten counts. V usage is TRBV12-3 or TRBV12-4 and J usage is TRBJ1-6; TRBD1 agrees at 9 bases. Trimming at V came to 4 bases and at J to 7 bases, leaving 5 bases not matched to a gene. The CDR3 totals 15 residues. The CDR3 loop is CASSSTGGRNSPLHF. CDR3 DNA: TGTGCCAGCAGTTCAACAGGGGGCAGGAATTCACCCCTCCACTTT.

At least ten counts were recorded for this clonotype. The chain combines TRBV12-3 or TRBV12-4 with TRBJ1-1, with 9 bases that match TRBD1. V lost 10 bases, J lost 1 base, and 7 bases stayed unmatched. This CDR3 has 14 residues. CDR3 region: CATTGQGTNTEAFF. DNA of the CDR3: TGTGCCACCACAGGACAGGGGACGAACACTGAAGCTTTCTTT.

This clonotype came up many times. V usage is TRBV4-1 and J usage is TRBJ2-6, with D possibly matching TRBD1 (5 bases). Trimming shortened V by 8 bases and J by 4 bases, and 15 bases separated the two germline ends. Germline-derived CDR1 and CDR2 are MGHRA and YSYEKL. This CDR3 contains 15 residues. CDR3 sequence reads: CASSVGDTGANVLTF. The CDR3 DNA is TGCGCCAGCTCAGTAGGGGATACCGGGGCCAACGTCCTGACTTTC.

This clonotype was counted many times. CDR3 in amino acids: CSVDPPGYGYTF. The DNA of the CDR3 is TGCAGCGTTGATCCGCCGGGGTATGGCTACACCTTC. The chain joins TRBV29-1 to TRBJ1-2; D not certain. Deletions cut 3 bases from V and 5 bases from J, with 10 bases between. The germline CDR1 and CDR2 sequences are SQVTM and ANQGSEA. The CDR3 runs to 12 residues.